A single TCR beta chain is shown here with its context. The clone's antigen remains unknown. No much larger clonotype is one base removed from it; base qualities were not supplied. V gives up 4 bases and J gives up 3 bases, and the segment between their germline ends measures 11 bases. The germline V gene sets CDR1 to MGHRA and CDR2 to YSYEKL. The CDR3 holds 14 amino acids from the cysteine to the phenylalanine. This entry keeps only the CDR3 DNA: 42 bases, framed from base 1. This sample is part of a study of blood T cell repertoires in COVID-19 (dated by TCRdb to 2020 to 2022). Notes on the research overall: The collaborator samples originated in the United States, Italy and Spain and spanned the acute and convalescent phases of COVID-19. A freely available public database, intended as a resource for researchers studying the immune response to SARS-CoV-2, is where the repertoires were released. The dataset comprised deeply sampled blood TCRbeta repertoires from subjects exposed to, actively infected with, or recovered from COVID-19. Where available, HLA class I and class II types were obtained from metadata supplied by the sample provider rather than from assay-based typing. The material from the prospective study consisted of cDNA or gDNA derived from T cells, B-cell-depleted T cells, or PBMCs. Samples came from the ongoing ImmuneRACE study (first 160 participants) plus 1,254 subjects from 6 global collaborators. The sample metadata nearly always contained a de-identified subject ID, COVID-19 status, age in years and sex. Study-wide conclusions, independent of this receptor: The amount of clinical and demographic metadata varied by source and participant and was provided uncurated.

In Seattle, one collaborating source enrolled patients while the infection was active and tracked those patients longitudinally over the course of disease. Each collaborating institution followed its own protocols to collect whole blood in K2EDTA tubes. For TCRbeta analysis, collaborators shipped samples in one of three forms: frozen whole blood, isolated PBMCs, or DNA extracted from either of those sample types. TCRbeta CDR3 regions were amplified from genomic DNA by means of the immunoSEQ Assay, a bias-controlled multiplex PCR. The study's processing was this. Within the assay, amplification of reference gene primers was used to estimate how many nucleated cells each sample contained. To quantify the absolute abundance of each unique TCRbeta CDR3 rearrangement, sequence reads were collapsed and filtered. Productive Simpson clonality was computed per sample as the square root of Simpson's diversity index over productive rearrangements. TCRdb took over this immuneACCESS table, retaining in-frame rearrangements with V and J assigned. Such tables are incomplete; in checked studies, under half of the missing clones stem from an unresolved V gene, and the remainder is unexplained. The V and J calls and the clone size are those of that table, but D and trimming were determined from the DNA. The sample table contains about 220,000 clones; only one count was recorded for 65% to 90% of them. About 2.5% of the sample is held by the ten biggest clonotypes.

The sequence derives from a woman aged 70-85 years with COVID-19, enrolled during active disease. Rearrangement joined TRBV4-1 to TRBJ2-3, with TRBD1 as a weak D call on 5 bases. Sequencing used peripheral blood. The bases are TGCGCCAGCAGCCGAGCCCGACAGACAGATACGCAGTATTTT. It encodes CASSRARQTDTQYF.